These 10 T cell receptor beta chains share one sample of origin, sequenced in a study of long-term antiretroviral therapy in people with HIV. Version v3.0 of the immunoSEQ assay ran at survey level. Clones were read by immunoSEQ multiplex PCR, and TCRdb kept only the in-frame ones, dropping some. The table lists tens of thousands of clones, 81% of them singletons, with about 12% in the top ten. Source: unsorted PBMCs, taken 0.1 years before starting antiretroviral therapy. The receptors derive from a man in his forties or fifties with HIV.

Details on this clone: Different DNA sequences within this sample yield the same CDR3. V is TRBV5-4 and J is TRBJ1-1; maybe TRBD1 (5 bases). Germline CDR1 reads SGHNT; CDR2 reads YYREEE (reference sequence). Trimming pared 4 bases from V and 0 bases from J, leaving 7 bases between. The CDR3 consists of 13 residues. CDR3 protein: CASSRGLNTEAFF. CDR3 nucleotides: TGTGCCAGCAGCAGGGGATTGAACACTGAAGCTTTCTTT. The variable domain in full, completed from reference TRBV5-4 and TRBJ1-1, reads ETGVTQSPTHLIKTRGQQVTLRCSSQSGHNTVSWYQQALGQGPQFIFQYYREEENGRGNFPPRFSGLQFPNYSSELNVNALELDDSALYLCASSRGLNTEAFFGQGTRLTVV.

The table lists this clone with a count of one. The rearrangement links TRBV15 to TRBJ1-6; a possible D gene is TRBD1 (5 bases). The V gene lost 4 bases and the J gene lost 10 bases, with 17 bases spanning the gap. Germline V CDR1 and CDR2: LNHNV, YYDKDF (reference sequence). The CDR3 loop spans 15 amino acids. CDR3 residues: CATSITRGRESPLHF. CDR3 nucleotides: TGTGCCACCAGCATAACAAGGGGCAGGGAATCACCCCTCCACTTT.

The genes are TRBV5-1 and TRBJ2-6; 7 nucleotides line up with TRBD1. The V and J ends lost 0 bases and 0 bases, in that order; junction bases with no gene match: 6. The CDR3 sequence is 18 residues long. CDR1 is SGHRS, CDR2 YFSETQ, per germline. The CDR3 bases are TGCGCCAGCAGCTTGGTGACAGGGAAAATCTCTGGGGCCAACGTCCTGACTTTC. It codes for CASSLVTGKISGANVLTF.

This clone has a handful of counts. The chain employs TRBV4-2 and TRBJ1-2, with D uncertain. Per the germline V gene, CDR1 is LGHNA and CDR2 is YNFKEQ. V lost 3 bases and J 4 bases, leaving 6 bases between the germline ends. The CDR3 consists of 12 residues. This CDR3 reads CASSQVGYGYTF. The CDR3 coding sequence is TGTGCCAGCAGCCAGGTCGGCTATGGCTACACCTTC.

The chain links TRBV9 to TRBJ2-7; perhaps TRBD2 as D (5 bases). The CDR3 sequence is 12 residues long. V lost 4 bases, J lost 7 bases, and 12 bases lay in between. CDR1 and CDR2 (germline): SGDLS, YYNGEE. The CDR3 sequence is CASSPRGAEQYF. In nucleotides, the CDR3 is TGTGCCAGCAGCCCCCGGGGAGCTGAGCAGTACTTC.

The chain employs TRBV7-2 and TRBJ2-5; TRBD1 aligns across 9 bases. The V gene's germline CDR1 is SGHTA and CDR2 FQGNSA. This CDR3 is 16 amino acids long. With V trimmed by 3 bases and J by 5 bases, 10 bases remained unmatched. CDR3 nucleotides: TGTGCCAGCAGCTTGGGACAGGGTGGAAGGCAGGAGACCCAGTACTTC. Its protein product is CASSLGQGGRQETQYF.

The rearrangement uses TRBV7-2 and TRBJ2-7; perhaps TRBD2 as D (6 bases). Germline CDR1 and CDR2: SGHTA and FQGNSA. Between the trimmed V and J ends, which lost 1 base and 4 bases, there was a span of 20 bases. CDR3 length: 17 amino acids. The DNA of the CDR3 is TGTGCCAGCAGCTTAGTCCGTCCCGGGTCTGGGAGGTACGAGCAGTACTTC. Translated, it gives CASSLVRPGSGRYEQYF.

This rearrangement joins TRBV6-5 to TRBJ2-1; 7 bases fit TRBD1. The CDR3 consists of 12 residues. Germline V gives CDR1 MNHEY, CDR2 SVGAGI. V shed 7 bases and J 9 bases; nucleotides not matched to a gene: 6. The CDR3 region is CASTSTGFEQFF. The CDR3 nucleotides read TGTGCCAGCACCTCGACAGGGTTTGAGCAGTTCTTC.

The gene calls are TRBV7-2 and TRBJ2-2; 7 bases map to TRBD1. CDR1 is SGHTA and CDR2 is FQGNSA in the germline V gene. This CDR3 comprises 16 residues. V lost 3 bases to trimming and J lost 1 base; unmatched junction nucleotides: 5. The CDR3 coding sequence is TGTGCCAGCAGCTTCCGGACAGGAGGGAACACCGGGGAGCTGTTTTTT. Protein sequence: CASSFRTGGNTGELFF. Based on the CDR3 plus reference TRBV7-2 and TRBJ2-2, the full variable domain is GAGVSQSPSNKVTEKGKDVELRCDPISGHTALYWYRQSLGQGLEFLIYFQGNSAPDKSGLPSDRFSAERTGGSVSTLTIQRTQQEDSAVYLCASSFRTGGNTGELFFGEGSRLTVL.

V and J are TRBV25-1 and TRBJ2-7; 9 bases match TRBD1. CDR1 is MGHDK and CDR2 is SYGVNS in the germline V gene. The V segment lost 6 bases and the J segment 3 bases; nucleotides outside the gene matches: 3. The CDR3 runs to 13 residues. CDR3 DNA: TGTGCCAGCAGACAGGGGGCGGGCTACGAGCAGTACTTC. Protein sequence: CASRQGAGYEQYF.